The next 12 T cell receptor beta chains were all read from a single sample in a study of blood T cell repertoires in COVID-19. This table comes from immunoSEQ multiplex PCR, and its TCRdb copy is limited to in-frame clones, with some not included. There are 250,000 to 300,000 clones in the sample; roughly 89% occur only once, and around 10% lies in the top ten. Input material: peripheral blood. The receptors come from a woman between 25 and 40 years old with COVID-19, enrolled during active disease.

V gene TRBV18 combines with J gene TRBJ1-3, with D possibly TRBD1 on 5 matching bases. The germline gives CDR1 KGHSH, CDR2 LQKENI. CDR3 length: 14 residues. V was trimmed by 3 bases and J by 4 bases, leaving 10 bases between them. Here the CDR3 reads CASSPQKGGNTIYF. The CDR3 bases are TGTGCCAGCTCACCGCAAAAGGGGGGAAACACCATATATTTT. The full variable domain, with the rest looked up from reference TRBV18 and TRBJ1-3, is NAGVMQNPRHLVRRRGQEARLRCSPMKGHSHVYWYRQLPEEGLKFMVYLQKENIIDESGMPKERFSAEFPKEGPSILRIQQVVRGDSAAYFCASSPQKGGNTIYFGEGSWLTVV.

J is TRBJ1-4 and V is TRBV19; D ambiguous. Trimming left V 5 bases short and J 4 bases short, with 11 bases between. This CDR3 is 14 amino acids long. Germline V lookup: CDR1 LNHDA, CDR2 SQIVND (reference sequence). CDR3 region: CASSLTPYNEKLFF. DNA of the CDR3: TGTGCCAGTAGTCTGACACCTTATAATGAAAAACTGTTTTTT. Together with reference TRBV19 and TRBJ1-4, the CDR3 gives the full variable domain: DGGITQSPKYLFRKEGQNVTLSCEQNLNHDAMYWYRQDPGQGLRLIYYSQIVNDFQKGDIAEGYSVSREKKESFPLTVTSAQKNPTAFYLCASSLTPYNEKLFFGSGTQLSVL.

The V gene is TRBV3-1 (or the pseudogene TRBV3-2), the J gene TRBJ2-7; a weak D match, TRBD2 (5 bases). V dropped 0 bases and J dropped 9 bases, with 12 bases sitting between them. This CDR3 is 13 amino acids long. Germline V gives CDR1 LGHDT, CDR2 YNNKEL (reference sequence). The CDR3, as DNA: TGTGCCAGCAGCCAAGATCAGCTAGCTGGGCAGTACTTC. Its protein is CASSQDQLAGQYF.

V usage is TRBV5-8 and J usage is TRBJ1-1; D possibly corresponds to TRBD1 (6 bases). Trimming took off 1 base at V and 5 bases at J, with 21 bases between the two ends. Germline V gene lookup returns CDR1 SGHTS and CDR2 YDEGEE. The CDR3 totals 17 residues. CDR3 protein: CASSLRVVWGGGTEAFF. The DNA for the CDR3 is TGTGCCAGCAGCTTGAGGGTCGTTTGGGGAGGGGGGACTGAAGCTTTCTTT.

CDR3 sequence (DNA): TGTGCCAGTAGTATCCTAGTGGGGGGGATCCTCTCTGGAAACACCATATATTTT. It translates to CASSILVGGILSGNTIYF. This chain connects TRBV19 to TRBJ1-3, with D possibly matching TRBD1 (5 bases). Germline CDR1 and CDR2: LNHDA and SQIVND (reference sequence). The length of the CDR3 is 18 residues. V was clipped by 3 bases and J by 0 bases, with 18 bases between them.

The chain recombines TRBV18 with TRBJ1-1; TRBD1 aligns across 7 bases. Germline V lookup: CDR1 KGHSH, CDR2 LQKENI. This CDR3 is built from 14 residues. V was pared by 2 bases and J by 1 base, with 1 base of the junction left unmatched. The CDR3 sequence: CASSPSGGNTEAFF. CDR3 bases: TGTGCCAGCTCACCATCAGGGGGGAACACTGAAGCTTTCTTT.

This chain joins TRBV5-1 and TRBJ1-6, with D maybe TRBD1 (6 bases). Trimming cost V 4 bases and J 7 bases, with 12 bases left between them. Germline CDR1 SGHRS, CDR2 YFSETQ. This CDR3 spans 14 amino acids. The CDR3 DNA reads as TGCGCCAGCAGCCCAGGGGACACCAATTCACCCCTCCACTTT. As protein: CASSPGDTNSPLHF.

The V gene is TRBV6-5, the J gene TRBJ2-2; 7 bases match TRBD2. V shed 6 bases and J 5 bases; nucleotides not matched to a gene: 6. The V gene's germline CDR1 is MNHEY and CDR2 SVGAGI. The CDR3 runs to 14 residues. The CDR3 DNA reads TGTGCCAGCAGGGGTGGGGGAGGGACCGGGGAGCTGTTTTTT. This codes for CASRGGGGTGELFF.

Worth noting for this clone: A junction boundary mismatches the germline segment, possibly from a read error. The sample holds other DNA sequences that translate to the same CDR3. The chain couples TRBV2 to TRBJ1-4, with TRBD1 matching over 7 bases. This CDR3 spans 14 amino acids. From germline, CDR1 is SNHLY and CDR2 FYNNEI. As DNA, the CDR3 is TGCGCCAGCAGCTTGGGACAGACCAGGGAAAAACTGTTTTTT. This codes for CASSLGQTREKLFF.

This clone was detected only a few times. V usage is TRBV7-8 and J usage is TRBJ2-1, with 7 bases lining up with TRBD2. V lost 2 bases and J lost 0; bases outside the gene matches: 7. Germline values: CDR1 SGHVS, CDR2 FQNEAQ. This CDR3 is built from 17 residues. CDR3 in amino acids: CASSLWGGGSSYNEQFF. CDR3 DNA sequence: TGTGCCAGCAGCTTATGGGGCGGGGGATCCTCCTACAATGAGCAGTTCTTC.

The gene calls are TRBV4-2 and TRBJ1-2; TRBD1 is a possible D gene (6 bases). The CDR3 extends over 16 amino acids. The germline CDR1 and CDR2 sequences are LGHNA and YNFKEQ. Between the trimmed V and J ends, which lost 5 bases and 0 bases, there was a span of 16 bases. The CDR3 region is CASSSGDDPANYGYTF. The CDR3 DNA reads TGTGCCAGCAGCTCAGGGGACGATCCGGCTAACTATGGCTACACCTTC.

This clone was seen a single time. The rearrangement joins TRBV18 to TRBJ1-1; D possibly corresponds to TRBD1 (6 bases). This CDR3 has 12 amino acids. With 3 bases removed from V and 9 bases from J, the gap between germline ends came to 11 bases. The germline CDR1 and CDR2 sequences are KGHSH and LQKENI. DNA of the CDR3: TGTGCCAGCTCACCTCAGGGGTCCCAAGCTTTCTTT. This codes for CASSPQGSQAFF. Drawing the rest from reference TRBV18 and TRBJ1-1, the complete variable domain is NAGVMQNPRHLVRRRGQEARLRCSPMKGHSHVYWYRQLPEEGLKFMVYLQKENIIDESGMPKERFSAEFPKEGPSILRIQQVVRGDSAAYFCASSPQGSQAFFGQGTRLTVV.